Detailed here is one T cell receptor beta chain. What it binds is not known. The missing CDR3 end, 3 residues past where the read stops, is filled in from the germline J gene. The V and J ends lost 6 bases and 2 bases respectively, with 17 bases between them. The CDR3 consists of 15 residues. CDR1 and CDR2 (germline): LNHDA, SQIVND (reference sequence). The source of the sample is a study of T cells in women clearing cervical HPV infection. Study-level results: CIN3+ cases had significantly higher TCR richness than controls; evenness did not differ.

TCRdb keeps only in-frame clones here, not all; method: immunoSEQ multiplex PCR. This sample's clone table lists over 30,000 clones. V is TRBV19 and J is TRBJ2-7; D ambiguous. Sequences were obtained from blood buffy coat. The sequence came from a woman between 18 and 75 years old with a cervical HPV16 infection that either progressed to CIN3+ or cleared (not recorded which). CDR3 loop: CASSLKLGFTYEQYF. CDR3 DNA, as far as it was read: TGTGCCAGTAGCCTCAAGCTAGGTTTCACCTACGAG.